This T cell receptor beta chain appears in the sequencing data of a study of CD8+CD57+ T cells in acquired aplastic anemia (dated by TCRdb to 2016 to 2018). Background for the entire study: DNA extracted from sorted CD4+ and CD8+ cells had a mean of approximately 3 ug, with a range of 0.2 to 27.4 ug. For healthy donor samples, the average read count was about 10.8 million for CD4+ cells and roughly 12 million for CD8+ cells.

CDR1 and CDR2 are drawn from the germline V gene: SGHRS, YFSETQ. The CDR3, from cysteine to phenylalanine, totals 13 residues. Here the CDR3 DNA is all that survives: 39 bases in frame from base 1. In the study, sorted CD4+ and CD8+ blood T cells from patients with severe aplastic anemia and from healthy subjects underwent deep sequencing of TCR repertoires. Ficoll-Paque density gradient centrifugation was used to isolate peripheral blood mononuclear cells. Before DNA was extracted, CD4+ and CD8+ T cells were sorted using either FACS or magnetic beads. Paper-wide results and their limitations: No significant difference in CD8+ Simpson's diversity was found between patients and healthy controls (P=0.060). About 30 CD8+ CDR3 sequences were found to be shared between patients and controls, but these sequences appeared to be highly expressed in patients and within the immunodominant clones of the patients.

To note about this clonotype: Its antigen remains unidentified. A much larger clonotype is one base distant, so this may be a read error.

TCR beta VDJ combination and CDR3 sequence profiling used genomic DNA as the template. An Illumina HiSeq 2000 was the platform used for TCR repertoire sequencing. Per the authors' processing: Repertoires were assessed using TRBV/TRBJ rearrangement plots, CDR3 size and DJ length profiles, and Simpson's diversity index. The most abundant DNA sequence in the deep sequencing data was taken as the immunodominant clone. CDR3 amino acid sequences were checked for sharing across subjects and were also compared against the VDJdb database and published repertoires. The raw public data were reprocessed by TCRdb itself: fastp quality trimming at Q25, MiXCR clonotype calling, in-frame beta chains only. CDR3 protein duplicates are merged, each entry listing the most common genes and DNA. What appears here as the V and J calls and clone size reflects TCRdb's work, not the paper's. Recorded for this sample are tens of thousands of distinct CDR3 sequences; over 35% of them occurred a single time. The ten largest clones capture 66% of the sample.

Sequenced input: sorted CD4+, CD8+, or CD8+CD57+ T cells (not recorded which) from PBMCs. In this chain, TRBV5-1 is recombined with TRBJ2-3; TRBD2 matches 13 bases in the middle. The TCR sequence derives from a human donor in good health, serving as a control. The DNA reads as follows: TGCGCCAGCAGCACTAGCGGGAGGGATACGCGGTATTTT. Protein translation: CASSTSGRDTRYF.